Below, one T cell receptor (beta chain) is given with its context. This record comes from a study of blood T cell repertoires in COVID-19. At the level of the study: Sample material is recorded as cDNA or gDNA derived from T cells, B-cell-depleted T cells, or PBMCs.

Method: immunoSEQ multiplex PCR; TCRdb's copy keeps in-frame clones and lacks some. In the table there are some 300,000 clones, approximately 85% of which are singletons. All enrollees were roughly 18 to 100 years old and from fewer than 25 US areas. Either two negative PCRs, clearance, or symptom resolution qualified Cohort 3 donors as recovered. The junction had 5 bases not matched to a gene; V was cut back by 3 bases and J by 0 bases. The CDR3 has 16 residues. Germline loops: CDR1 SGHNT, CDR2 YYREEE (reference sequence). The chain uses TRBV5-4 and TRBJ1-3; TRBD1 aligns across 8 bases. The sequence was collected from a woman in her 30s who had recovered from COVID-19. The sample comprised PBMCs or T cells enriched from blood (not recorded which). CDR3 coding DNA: TGTGCCAGCAGCTCCCGGACAGGGAGCTCTGGAAACACCATATATTTT. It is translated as CASSSRTGSSGNTIYF.